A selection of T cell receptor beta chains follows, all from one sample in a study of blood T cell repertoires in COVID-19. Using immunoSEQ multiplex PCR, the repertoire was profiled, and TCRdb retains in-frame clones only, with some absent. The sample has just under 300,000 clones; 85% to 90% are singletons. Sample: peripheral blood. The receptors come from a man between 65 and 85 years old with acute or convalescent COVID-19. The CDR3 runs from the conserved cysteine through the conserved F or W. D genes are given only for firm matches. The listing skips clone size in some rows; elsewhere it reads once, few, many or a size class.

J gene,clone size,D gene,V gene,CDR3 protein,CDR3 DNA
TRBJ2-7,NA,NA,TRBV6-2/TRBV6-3,CASSYTSQQRRDEQYF,TGTGCCAGCAGTTACACTTCGCAACAGAGGCGGGACGAGCAGTACTTC
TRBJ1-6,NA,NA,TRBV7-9,CASSSPFTGQNSPLHF,TGTGCCAGCAGCTCTCCGTTCACAGGGCAGAATTCACCCCTCCACTTT
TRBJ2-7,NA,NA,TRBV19,CASSIRGVGRDTYEQYF,TGTGCCAGTAGTATCAGGGGGGTAGGGCGCGACACCTACGAGCAGTACTTC
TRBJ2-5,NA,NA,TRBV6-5,CATNRDNQETQYF,TGTGCCACCAACCGGGACAACCAAGAGACCCAGTACTTC
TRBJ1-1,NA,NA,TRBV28,CASSIVSGMTEAFF,TGTGCCAGCAGTATAGTTTCAGGGATGACTGAAGCTTTCTTT
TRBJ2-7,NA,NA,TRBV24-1,CATSDSRDPPGVEQYF,TGTGCCACCAGTGATTCGCGGGATCCTCCTGGGGTGGAGCAGTACTTC
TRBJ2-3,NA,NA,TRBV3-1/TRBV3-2,CASSQGTTPDTQYF,TGTGCCAGCAGCCAAGGGACTACCCCAGATACGCAGTATTTT
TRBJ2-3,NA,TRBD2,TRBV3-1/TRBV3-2,CASSRSGGSTDTQYF,TGTGCCAGCAGCCGAAGCGGGGGCAGCACAGATACGCAGTATTTT
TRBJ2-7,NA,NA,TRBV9,CASSVASTSYEQYF,TGTGCCAGCAGCGTAGCGTCTACCTCCTACGAGCAGTACTTC
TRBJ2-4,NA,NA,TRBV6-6,CASSYQSAGRRDIQYF,TGTGCCAGCAGTTACCAAAGTGCGGGCCGGCGGGACATTCAGTACTTC
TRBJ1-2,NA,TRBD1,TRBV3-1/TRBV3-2,CASSPGTGGHAYGYTF,TGTGCCAGCAGCCCAGGGACAGGGGGTCACGCCTATGGCTACACCTTC
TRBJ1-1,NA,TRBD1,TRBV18,CASSPSRDRGRMNTEAFF,TGTGCCAGCTCACCGTCCCGGGACAGGGGGCGGATGAACACTGAAGCTTTCTTT
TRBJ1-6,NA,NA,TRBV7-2,CASSLASDSSPLHF,TGTGCCAGCAGCTTAGCTTCGGACAGCTCACCCCTCCACTTT
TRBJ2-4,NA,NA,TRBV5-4,CASSAGSSSVAKNIQYF,TGTGCCAGCAGCGCGGGCTCATCAAGCGTAGCCAAAAACATTCAGTACTTC
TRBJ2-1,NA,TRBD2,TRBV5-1,CASSFRAGGLDNEQFF,TGCGCCAGCAGCTTCCGAGCGGGGGGGCTAGACAATGAGCAGTTCTTC
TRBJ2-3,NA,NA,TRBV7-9,CASSERGVTGKTDTQYF,TGTGCCAGCAGCGAGAGGGGGGTGACAGGGAAGACAGATACGCAGTATTTT
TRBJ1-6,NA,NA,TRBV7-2,CASSLALGAPAPLHF,TGTGCCAGCAGCTTAGCGCTGGGGGCGCCGGCACCCCTCCACTTT
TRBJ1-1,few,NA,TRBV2,CASGGSTEAFF,TGTGCCAGCGGAGGGTCGACTGAAGCTTTCTTT
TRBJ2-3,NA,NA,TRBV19,CASSNEGMQYF,TGTGCCAGTAGTAACGAGGGTATGCAGTATTTT
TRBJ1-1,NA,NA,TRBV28,CASTGGVAFF,TGTGCCAGCACCGGAGGCGTAGCTTTCTTT
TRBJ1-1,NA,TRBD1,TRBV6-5,CASSFTGENTEAFF,TGTGCCAGCAGTTTTACAGGGGAGAACACTGAAGCTTTCTTT
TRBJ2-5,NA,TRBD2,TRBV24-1,CATSGTSGGGGTQYF,TGTGCCACCAGTGGGACTAGCGGGGGGGGAGGGACCCAGTACTTC
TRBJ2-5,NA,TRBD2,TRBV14,CASSQRGGGAETQYF,TGTGCCAGCAGCCAGCGTGGCGGGGGGGCGGAGACCCAGTACTTC
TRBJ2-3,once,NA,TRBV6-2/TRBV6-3,CASSYQITGLTQYF,TGTGCCAGCAGTTACCAAATTACAGGGTTGACGCAGTATTTT
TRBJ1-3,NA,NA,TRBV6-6,CASSYSENTIYF,TGTGCCAGCAGTTACTCGGAGAATACCATATATTTT
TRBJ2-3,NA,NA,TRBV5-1,CASSFSGARGTDTQYF,TGCGCCAGCAGCTTTTCAGGGGCAAGAGGAACAGATACGCAGTATTTT
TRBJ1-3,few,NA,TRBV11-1,CASSLVLSSGNTIYF,TGTGCCAGCAGCTTAGTCCTAAGCTCTGGAAACACCATATATTTT
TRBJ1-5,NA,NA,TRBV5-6,CASSRTGDQPQHF,TGTGCCAGCAGCCGCACCGGTGATCAGCCCCAGCATTTT
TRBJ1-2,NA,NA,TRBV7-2,CASSLRSYGYTF,TGTGCCAGCAGCTTAAGGAGCTATGGCTACACCTTC